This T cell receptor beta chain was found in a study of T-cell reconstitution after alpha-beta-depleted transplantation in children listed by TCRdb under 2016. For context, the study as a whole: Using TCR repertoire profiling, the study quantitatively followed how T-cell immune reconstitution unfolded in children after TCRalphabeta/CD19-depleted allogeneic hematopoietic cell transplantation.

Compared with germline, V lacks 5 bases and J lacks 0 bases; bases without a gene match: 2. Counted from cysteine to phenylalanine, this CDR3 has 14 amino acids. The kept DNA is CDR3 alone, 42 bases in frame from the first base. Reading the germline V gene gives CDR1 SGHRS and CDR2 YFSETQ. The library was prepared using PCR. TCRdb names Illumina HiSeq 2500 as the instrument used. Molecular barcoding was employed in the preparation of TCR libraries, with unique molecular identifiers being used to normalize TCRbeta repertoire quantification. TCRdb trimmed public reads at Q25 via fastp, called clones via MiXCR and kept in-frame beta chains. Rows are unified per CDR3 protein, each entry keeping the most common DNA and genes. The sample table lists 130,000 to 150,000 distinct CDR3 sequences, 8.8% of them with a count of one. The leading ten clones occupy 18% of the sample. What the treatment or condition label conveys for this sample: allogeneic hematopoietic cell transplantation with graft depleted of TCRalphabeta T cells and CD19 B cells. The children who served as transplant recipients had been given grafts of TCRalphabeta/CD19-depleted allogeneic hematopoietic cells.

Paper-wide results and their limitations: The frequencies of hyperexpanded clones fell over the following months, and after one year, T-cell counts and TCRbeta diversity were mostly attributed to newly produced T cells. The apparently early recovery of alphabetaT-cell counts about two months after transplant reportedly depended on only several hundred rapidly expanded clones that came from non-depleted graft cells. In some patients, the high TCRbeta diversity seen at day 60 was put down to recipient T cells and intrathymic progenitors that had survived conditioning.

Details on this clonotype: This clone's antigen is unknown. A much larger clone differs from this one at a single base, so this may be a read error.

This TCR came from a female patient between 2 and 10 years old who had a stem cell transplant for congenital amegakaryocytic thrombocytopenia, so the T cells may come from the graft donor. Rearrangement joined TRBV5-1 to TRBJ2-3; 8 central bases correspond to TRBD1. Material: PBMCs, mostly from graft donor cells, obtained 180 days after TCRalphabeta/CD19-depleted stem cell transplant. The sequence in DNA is TGCGCCAGCAGGGGACAGGTGAGCACAGATACGCAGTATTTT. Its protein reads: CASRGQVSTDTQYF.